The next 20 T cell receptor beta chains were all read from a single sample in a study of shared clonotypes between healthy human individuals. The data were produced by immunoSEQ multiplex PCR, yet TCRdb's version contains in-frame clones alone and is incomplete. The sample lists about 770,000 clones, 55% to 75% occurring once. Sequencing input: memory CD4+ T cells sorted from blood. Subset specified: CD45RA-negative fraction. The receptors were sampled from a woman aged 30 to 39 in good health.

This clone has only a few counts. The chain couples TRBV7-2 to TRBJ1-5, with D uncertain. Trimming shortened V by 3 bases and J by 1 base, and 10 bases separated the two germline ends. Looked up from germline, CDR1 is SGHTA and CDR2 is FQGNSA. This CDR3 is 15 amino acids long. CDR3 protein: CASSFSAGSNQPQHF. The CDR3 DNA is TGTGCCAGCAGCTTTAGTGCGGGAAGCAATCAGCCCCAGCATTTT.

This clone has more than one count but fewer than ten. V and J are TRBV7-9 and TRBJ1-3; D is unclear. Trimming shortened V by 5 bases and J by 0 bases, and 2 bases separated the two germline ends. This CDR3 has 12 residues. Germline assignment: CDR1 SEHNR and CDR2 FQNEAQ (reference sequence). The CDR3 reads CASSRSGNTIYF. DNA of the CDR3: TGTGCCAGCAGCCGCTCTGGAAACACCATATATTTT.

The chain joins TRBV28 to TRBJ2-7, with TRBD2 matching over 10 bases. Per the germline V gene, CDR1 is MDHEN and CDR2 is SYDVKM. The CDR3 is made up of 13 amino acids. The V and J ends lost 5 bases and 7 bases, in that order; junction bases with no gene match: 5. The CDR3 spells CASSSGRAREQYF. The CDR3 coding sequence is TGTGCCAGCAGTAGCGGGAGGGCCCGGGAGCAGTACTTC.

As regards this clone: Being one base from a much bigger clone, this may be a read error. This sample includes further DNA sequences coding for the same CDR3. This chain connects TRBV7-9 to TRBJ1-1, with no clear D. Germline CDR1 and CDR2: SEHNR and FQNEAQ (reference sequence). The V gene lost 4 bases and the J gene lost 3 bases, with 9 bases spanning the gap. The CDR3 is 13 amino acids. The CDR3 is CASSSQRDTEAFF. CDR3 DNA: TGTGCCAGCAGCTCACAGAGGGACACTGAAGCTTTCTTT.

This sequence joins TRBV18 and TRBJ2-1; D may be TRBD2 (6 bases). CDR1 and CDR2 from the germline V gene are KGHSH and LQKENI. Between the trimmed V and J ends, which lost 5 bases and 7 bases, there was a span of 12 bases. The CDR3 totals 13 residues. For the CDR3, the DNA is TGTGCCAGCTCAACGACACTAGCAAATGAGCAGTTCTTC. It translates to CASSTTLANEQFF.

This clone was counted a few times. The chain is built from TRBV6-1 and TRBJ2-3; unclear D gene. Looked up from germline, CDR1 is MNHNS and CDR2 is SASEGT. The CDR3 is 11 residues long. V lost 5 bases, J lost 2 bases, and 2 bases lay in between. CDR3: CASSITDTQYF. CDR3 DNA sequence: TGTGCCAGCAGTATCACAGATACGCAGTATTTT.

The gene calls are TRBV7-2 and TRBJ2-1; 13 nucleotides align to TRBD2. There are 16 residues in the CDR3. Per germline, CDR1 SGHTA and CDR2 FQGNSA. With V trimmed by 5 bases and J by 4 bases, 5 bases remained unmatched. DNA of the CDR3: TGTGCCAGCAGCCCAAGGACTAGCGGGGGTTACAATGAGCAGTTCTTC. Translated, it gives CASSPRTSGGYNEQFF.

J is TRBJ2-3 and V is TRBV11-2; TRBD1 matches 7 bases. The CDR3 totals 15 residues. Germline V gives CDR1 SGHAT, CDR2 FQNNGV. V trimming: 5 bases; J trimming: 5 bases; junction bases outside the gene matches: 10. The CDR3 reads CASSLQGNTVDTQYF. CDR3 nucleotide sequence: TGTGCCAGCAGCCTACAGGGGAATACTGTAGATACGCAGTATTTT.

The chain employs TRBV9 and TRBJ2-3; no definite D call. This CDR3 region has 18 residues. Between the trimmed V and J ends, which lost 0 bases and 2 bases, there was a span of 19 bases. Germline CDR1 and CDR2: SGDLS and YYNGEE. The CDR3 spells CASSVDHWAPSYTDTQYF. The DNA of the CDR3 is TGTGCCAGCAGCGTAGATCACTGGGCTCCTTCATACACAGATACGCAGTATTTT.

This clone was counted only a few times. The chain employs TRBV7-6 and TRBJ2-1; maybe TRBD2 (6 bases). The length of the CDR3 is 13 residues. CDR1 and CDR2 from the germline V gene are SGHVS and FNYEAQ. Trimming removed 5 bases from V and 4 bases from J, with 9 bases in between. The CDR3 is CASSKTSYNEQFF. The DNA for the CDR3 is TGTGCCAGCAGCAAGACTAGTTACAATGAGCAGTTCTTC.

This clone has just a few counts. The gene calls are TRBV12-5 and TRBJ1-1, with 7 nucleotides matching TRBD1. The V and J ends lost 4 bases and 5 bases, in that order; junction bases with no gene match: 16. CDR3 length: 17 amino acids. CDR1 and CDR2 (germline): LGHNT, FRNRAP. The CDR3 region has the DNA TGTGCTAGTGGTTCTCGTCATAGCACAGGGGAGGGAACTGAAGCTTTCTTT. Amino acids: CASGSRHSTGEGTEAFF.

The chain carries TRBV7-9 and TRBJ2-2, with no clear D. The CDR3 is 15 residues long. Per germline, CDR1 SEHNR and CDR2 FQNEAQ (reference sequence). Trimming stripped 2 bases from V and 4 bases from J, with 11 bases between. The CDR3 bases are TGTGCCAGCAGCTTAAAAAGGCCCGCCACCGGGGAGCTGTTTTTT. This encodes CASSLKRPATGELFF.

V usage is TRBV6-9 and J usage is TRBJ2-3; TRBD2 matches at 11 bases. With V trimmed by 5 bases and J by 4 bases, 11 bases remained unmatched. The CDR3 is 17 amino acids. Germline CDR1 MNHGY, CDR2 SVAAGI. CDR3 nucleotide sequence: TGTGCCAGCAGTCCAGCGACTAGCGGGAAAGGGGCAGATACGCAGTATTTT. This codes for CASSPATSGKGADTQYF.

V is TRBV5-1 and J is TRBJ2-5; TRBD2 matches 14 bases. The V gene end was trimmed by 4 bases and the J gene end by 0 bases; junction bases not matched to a gene: 2. Germline CDR1 reads SGHRS; CDR2 reads YFSETQ. This CDR3 contains 16 residues. CDR3 protein: CASSPTSGGDQETQYF. The CDR3 bases are TGCGCCAGCAGCCCGACTAGCGGGGGGGACCAAGAGACCCAGTACTTC.

A note on this clone: Other DNA sequences within the sample encode an identical CDR3. The chain has TRBV20-1 and TRBJ1-2; D not certain. CDR3 length: 11 residues. Germline CDR1 DFQATT, CDR2 SNEGSKA (reference sequence). Trimming left V 0 bases short and J 3 bases short, with 2 bases between. CDR3 sequence: CSARDYYGYTF. The CDR3 nucleotides read TGCAGTGCTAGAGACTACTATGGCTACACCTTC.

The chain joins TRBV7-2 to TRBJ2-2, with D perhaps TRBD1 (6 bases). Germline CDR1 and CDR2: SGHTA and FQGNSA. With 3 bases removed from V and 2 bases from J, the gap between germline ends came to 13 bases. This CDR3 has 16 amino acids. CDR3 sequence (DNA): TGTGCCAGCAGCTTTGCAGGACAGTTCAACACCGGGGAGCTGTTTTTT. Translated, it gives CASSFAGQFNTGELFF.

The chain recombines TRBV7-4 with TRBJ2-5, with TRBD2 as a possible D gene (5 bases). CDR1 and CDR2 (germline): SGHVT, SQSDAQ. The CDR3 sequence is 11 residues long. V lost 8 bases to trimming and J lost 7 bases, with 11 bases between them. Here the CDR3 reads CASGSAGTQYF. The DNA for the CDR3 is TGTGCCAGCGGGAGTGCCGGGACCCAGTACTTC.

With regard to this clone: An end of the junction does not agree with germline; a read error may underlie this. As DNA, the CDR3 is TGTGCCAGCACCGAGGGGACTAGCGGCTACAAAGAGCAGTTCTTC. As protein: CASTEGTSGYKEQFF. The rearrangement links TRBV2 to TRBJ2-1; 11 nucleotides match TRBD2. The CDR3 sequence is 15 residues long. Germline V CDR1 and CDR2: SNHLY, FYNNEI.

The chain has TRBV2 and TRBJ2-7; 11 positions match TRBD1. The ends lost 7 bases at V and 3 bases at J; junction bases unmatched: 5. This CDR3 contains 14 residues. CDR1 is SNHLY, CDR2 FYNNEI, per germline. The CDR3 here is CASNGQGAIYEQYF. The CDR3, as DNA: TGTGCCAGCAACGGACAGGGGGCTATCTACGAGCAGTACTTC.

This chain uses TRBV14 with TRBJ2-1, with no clear D. V was clipped by 0 bases and J by 4 bases, with 4 bases between them. The CDR3 length is 13 residues. From germline, CDR1 is SGHDN and CDR2 FVKESK. The CDR3 sequence: CASSQDVYNEQFF. CDR3 bases: TGTGCCAGCAGCCAAGATGTTTACAATGAGCAGTTCTTC. The full variable domain, rest sourced from reference TRBV14 and TRBJ2-1, is EAGVTQFPSHSVIEKGQTVTLRCDPISGHDNLYWYRRVMGKEIKFLLHFVKESKQDESGMPNNRFLAERTGGTYSTLKVQPAELEDSGVYFCASSQDVYNEQFFGPGTRLTVL.